This T cell receptor beta chain was retrieved from a study of cytomegalovirus exposure and HLA in healthy donors. Primers for the PCR totalled 60 Vbeta and 13 Jbeta. Profiled with immunoSEQ multiplex PCR; TCRdb holds only in-frame clones, not every one. This table has 150,000 or so clones, roughly three quarters appearing once. The sequence was collected from a man aged 25-45 years in good health and CMV-seropositive. Sequenced: PBMCs.

In DNA form, the CDR3 reads TGTGCCAGCAGCTCGACAGGGGGCGGCGGCTACACCTTC. It translates to CASSSTGGGGYTF. The V call is TRBV5-6, the J call TRBJ1-2, with 10 bases fitting TRBD1. Germline V CDR1 and CDR2: SGHDT, YYEEEE. V shed 3 bases and J 8 bases; nucleotides not matched to a gene: 4. The CDR3 extends over 13 amino acids.